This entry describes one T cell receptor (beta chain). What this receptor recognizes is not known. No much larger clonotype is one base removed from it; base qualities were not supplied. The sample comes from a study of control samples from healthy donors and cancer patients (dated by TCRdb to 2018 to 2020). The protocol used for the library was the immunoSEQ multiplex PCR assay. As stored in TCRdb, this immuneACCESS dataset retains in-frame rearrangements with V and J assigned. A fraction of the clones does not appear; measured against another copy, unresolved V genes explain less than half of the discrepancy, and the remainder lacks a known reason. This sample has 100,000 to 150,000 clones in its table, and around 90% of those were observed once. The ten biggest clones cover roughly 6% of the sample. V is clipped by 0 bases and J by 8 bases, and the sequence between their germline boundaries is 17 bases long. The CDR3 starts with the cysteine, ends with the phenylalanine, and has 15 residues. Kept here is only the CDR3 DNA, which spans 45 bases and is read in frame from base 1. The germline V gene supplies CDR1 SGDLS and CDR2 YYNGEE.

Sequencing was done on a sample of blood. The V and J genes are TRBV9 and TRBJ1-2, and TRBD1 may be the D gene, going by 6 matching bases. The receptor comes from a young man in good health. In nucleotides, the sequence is TGTGCCAGCAGCGTAGCCAGGGGAGTTGAAGAAGGCTACACCTTC. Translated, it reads CASSVARGVEEGYTF.